This T cell receptor (beta chain) was retrieved from a study of patients and donors after allogeneic stem cell transplantation. This clonotype was counted at least ten times. TCRdb re-analysed the RT-PCR reads in MiXCR, keeping a single row per CDR3 protein. This table has 200,000 to 250,000 distinct CDR3 sequences, 13% to 15% appearing once. The source is a human donor who was either an allogeneic HSCT recipient or a stem cell or donor lymphocyte infusion donor (not recorded which). It is not recorded whose cells these are; they may come from a transplant donor. The sequenced material came from blood, either unsorted or a sorted T cell fraction (not recorded which).

CDR3 DNA: TGTGCCAGCAGCTTGCAATACGGTTTAAGGGAGCTGTTTTTT. It codes for CASSLQYGLRELFF. This sequence joins TRBV5-5 and TRBJ2-2; D gene ambiguous. This CDR3 is built from 14 residues. Germline CDR1 SGHKS, CDR2 YYEKEE (reference sequence). V lost 1 base and J 9 bases, leaving 13 bases between the germline ends.